This entry is about one TCR beta chain. This sample stems from a study of blood T cell repertoires in COVID-19. Across the study: In each case, the material was cDNA or gDNA derived from T cells, B-cell-depleted T cells, or PBMCs.

The CDR3 loop spans 15 amino acids. Unmatched junction bases numbered 4, after V lost 0 bases and J lost 4 bases. Germline CDR1 is SGDLS and CDR2 is YYNGEE. How the authors handled the data: The assay estimated nucleated cells by amplifying reference gene primers. Here immunoSEQ multiplex PCR was the method, and the copy in TCRdb shows in-frame clones only, minus some. Clonal size and the V and J genes are those of that table, whereas D and trimming came from the DNA. The sample lists around 230,000 clones, 65% to 85% seen once, with about 8.9% in the top ten. The chain uses TRBV9 and TRBJ1-2, with 9 bases lining up with TRBD1. The sequence came from a woman aged 45-60 years with acute or convalescent COVID-19. Sample: peripheral blood. As DNA, the CDR3 is TGTGCCAGCAGCGTAGAGGACAGGGGCTTCTATGGCTACACCTTC. It encodes CASSVEDRGFYGYTF.